These 19 T cell receptor beta chains originate from one sample sequenced in a study of cytomegalovirus exposure and HLA in healthy donors. PCR primers comprised 60 Vbeta and 13 Jbeta primers. TCRdb keeps only in-frame clones here, not all; method: immunoSEQ multiplex PCR. Of 120,000 to 150,000 clones listed, 65% to 85% were seen once; the top ten hold around 1%. The sample consisted of PBMCs. These receptors were collected from a man aged 18 to 29 in good health and CMV-seronegative.

The rearrangement uses TRBV30 and TRBJ2-1; 9 nucleotides match TRBD1. The CDR3 loop spans 13 amino acids. Unmatched junction bases numbered 6, after V lost 8 bases and J lost 4 bases. The germline V gene has CDR1 GTSNPN and CDR2 SVGIG (reference sequence). The DNA for the CDR3 is TGTGCCGGACGGGACAGGGCTTACAATGAGCAGTTCTTC. Translated, it gives CAGRDRAYNEQFF.

This clone appeared a few times. The chain combines TRBV6-5 with TRBJ2-7; 9 bases are a match to TRBD1. The CDR3 loop spans 13 amino acids. CDR1 is MNHEY, CDR2 SVGAGI, per germline. The V and J ends lost 6 bases and 5 bases, in that order; junction bases with no gene match: 5. The CDR3 region is CASRLGTGNEQYF. The CDR3 region has the DNA TGTGCCAGCAGACTCGGGACAGGGAACGAGCAGTACTTC.

In the case of this clone: Germline and junction disagree at one end, which may indicate a read error. The chain recombines TRBV7-7 with TRBJ2-7; tentative D call: TRBD2 (5 bases). The CDR3 consists of 15 residues. Germline V gives CDR1 SSHAT, CDR2 FNYEAQ (reference sequence). This CDR3 is CASSLYDGNSYEQYF. Here the CDR3 DNA reads TGTGCTAGCAGCTTATACGACGGGAACTCCTACGAGCAGTACTTC.

This clone was observed a single time. This chain uses TRBV7-9 with TRBJ2-2; tentatively, D is TRBD1 (5 bases). V was clipped by 5 bases and J by 6 bases, with 19 bases between them. Germline-derived CDR1 and CDR2 are SEHNR and FQNEAQ (reference sequence). The CDR3 sequence is 16 residues long. CDR3 DNA sequence: TGTGCCAGCAGCCCCAACGTGGGGCAAGGGGCCGGGGAGCTGTTTTTT. Amino acid sequence: CASSPNVGQGAGELFF.

The genes are TRBV7-8 and TRBJ1-5; TRBD1 might be the D (6 bases). The CDR3 has 14 residues. The germline CDR1 and CDR2 sequences are SGHVS and FQNEAQ. The V end lost 2 bases, the J end lost 5 bases, and 10 bases lay between the germline ends. The CDR3 DNA follows: TGTGCCAGCAGCTTATCACAGGGCTATCAGCCCCAGCATTTT. Translating it yields CASSLSQGYQPQHF.

V usage is TRBV2 and J usage is TRBJ2-2, with 10 bases aligning to TRBD2. Germline V gene data show CDR1 as SNHLY and CDR2 as FYNNEI. Trimming at V came to 11 bases and at J to 1 base, leaving 4 bases not matched to a gene. CDR3 length equals 14 residues. Written as DNA, the CDR3 is TGTGCCCTTGGGACTAGCGAGAACACCGGGGAGCTGTTTTTT. Its translation is CALGTSENTGELFF.

The V gene is TRBV27, the J gene TRBJ2-6; D call uncertain. Trimming took 5 bases from V and 4 from J, leaving 18 bases between them. This CDR3 has 17 amino acids. Germline CDR1 reads MNHEY; CDR2 reads SMNVEV (reference sequence). The CDR3 is CASSPLGHIAGANVLTF. CDR3 coding DNA: TGTGCCAGCAGTCCCTTGGGCCATATCGCCGGGGCCAACGTCCTGACTTTC. Full variable domain (missing parts from reference TRBV27 and TRBJ2-6): EAQVTQNPRYLITVTGKKLTVTCSQNMNHEYMSWYRQDPGLGLRQIYYSMNVEVTDKGDVPEGYKVSRKEKRNFPLILESPSPNQTSLYFCASSPLGHIAGANVLTFGAGSRLTVL.

With respect to this clone: At one end the junction does not follow the germline gene, possibly because of a read error. The V and J genes are TRBV7-8 and TRBJ2-7; D may be TRBD2 (6 bases). The CDR3 length is 12 residues. Looked up from germline, CDR1 is SGHVS and CDR2 is FQNEAQ. CDR3: CSRSWRAYEQYF. The CDR3 DNA reads as TGTTCCAGGAGCTGGAGGGCCTACGAGCAGTACTTC.

The chain uses TRBV4-3 and TRBJ1-1; D not resolved. The germline gives CDR1 LGHNA, CDR2 YSLEER. This CDR3 contains 13 residues. V lost 1 base and J lost 5, with 8 bases in between. CDR3 sequence: CASSQVPGTEAFF. The CDR3 region has the DNA TGCGCCAGCAGCCAAGTGCCGGGGACTGAAGCTTTCTTT.

This rearrangement joins TRBV5-4 to TRBJ1-3; D is perhaps TRBD1 (5 bases). The CDR3 is 14 amino acids. V was clipped by 2 bases and J by 0 bases, with 6 bases between them. CDR1 and CDR2 (germline): SGHNT, YYREEE (reference sequence). The CDR3 sequence is CASSLQASGNTIYF. The DNA for the CDR3 is TGTGCCAGCAGCTTACAGGCCTCTGGAAACACCATATATTTT.

The V gene is TRBV30, the J gene TRBJ1-5; D possibly corresponds to TRBD1 (5 bases). There are 20 residues in the CDR3. V was cut by 3 bases and J by 3 bases, with 30 bases left in between. The germline gives CDR1 GTSNPN, CDR2 SVGIG (reference sequence). CDR3 nucleotides: TGTGCCTGGAGGATCCTCAGTCCCCGGGGGGATCTACGGCCCAATCAGCCCCAGCATTTT. Translating it yields CAWRILSPRGDLRPNQPQHF.

V is TRBV11-3 and J is TRBJ1-1, with D uncertain. Trimming took 4 bases from V and 0 from J, leaving 18 bases between them. Germline V gene lookup returns CDR1 SGHNT and CDR2 YENEEA. The CDR3 is made up of 17 amino acids. CDR3 sequence reads: CASSSSTVAGLNTEAFF. The DNA for the CDR3 is TGTGCCAGCAGCTCATCTACGGTGGCAGGTTTGAACACTGAAGCTTTCTTT.

The V and J genes are TRBV4-3 and TRBJ2-2; TRBD1 might be the D (6 bases). CDR1 is LGHNA and CDR2 is YSLEER in the germline V gene. Deletions cut 1 base from V and 5 bases from J, with 11 bases between. The CDR3 is 15 residues long. CDR3 sequence: CASSQASRGTGELFF. CDR3 bases: TGCGCCAGCAGCCAAGCTTCCAGGGGTACCGGGGAGCTGTTTTTT.

The chain joins TRBV2 to TRBJ2-3, with TRBD2 matching over 8 bases. The CDR3 is 16 amino acids. The J segment lost 2 bases and the V segment lost 4 bases, leaving 8 bases of the junction unmatched. Germline V lookup: CDR1 SNHLY, CDR2 FYNNEI. The CDR3 loop reads CASSASWRGDTDTQYF. The DNA for the CDR3 is TGTGCCAGCAGTGCGAGTTGGCGGGGGGACACAGATACGCAGTATTTT.

A few counts support this clone. V gene TRBV6-6 combines with J gene TRBJ1-1; 10 bases fit TRBD1. Germline V gives CDR1 MNHNY, CDR2 SVGAGI (reference sequence). Losses at the gene ends were 5 bases for V and 10 bases for J; bases not matched to a gene: 13. CDR3 length equals 15 residues. The CDR3 region is CASSRPGQGLGGAFF. The CDR3 DNA follows: TGTGCCAGCAGTCGTCCGGGACAGGGGTTGGGGGGAGCTTTCTTT.

The V call is TRBV2, the J call TRBJ1-5; D is ambiguous. Germline V gene data show CDR1 as SNHLY and CDR2 as FYNNEI. This CDR3 spans 14 amino acids. V was pared by 6 bases and J by 0 bases, with 9 bases between. The CDR3 is CASRSGYSNQPQHF. The CDR3 region has the DNA TGTGCCAGCAGGTCAGGCTATAGCAATCAGCCCCAGCATTTT.

The rearrangement links TRBV4-1 to TRBJ1-5; possibly TRBD1 for D (5 bases). This CDR3 region has 17 residues. The V gene's germline CDR1 is MGHRA and CDR2 YSYEKL. V was cut by 1 base and J by 0 bases, with 13 bases left in between. CDR3: CASSQGYGAYSNQPQHF. The CDR3 coding sequence is TGCGCCAGCAGCCAAGGTTATGGGGCATATAGCAATCAGCCCCAGCATTTT.

The chain combines TRBV15 with TRBJ2-5; weak D call: TRBD2 (6 bases). The CDR3 sequence is 15 residues long. Germline CDR1 LNHNV, CDR2 YYDKDF (reference sequence). Trimming took off 0 bases at V and 4 bases at J, with 12 bases between the two ends. The CDR3 spells CATSRDQAEGETQYF. In nucleotides, the CDR3 is TGTGCCACCAGCAGAGACCAAGCGGAGGGAGAGACCCAGTACTTC.

This clone was counted a single time. J is TRBJ1-1 and V is TRBV6-1; TRBD1 matches at 10 bases. The length of the CDR3 is 18 residues. The V gene end was trimmed by 4 bases and the J gene end by 1 base; junction bases not matched to a gene: 12. CDR1 is MNHNS and CDR2 is SASEGT in the germline V gene. The CDR3 nucleotides are TGTGCCAGCAGTGGACCCTCCGGGACAGGGGCCTGGAACACTGAAGCTTTCTTT. Translation: CASSGPSGTGAWNTEAFF.